The 22 T cell receptor beta chains in this list originate from one sample, sequenced in a study of tumor-infiltrating lymphocytes in localized non-small cell lung cancer. Generated by immunoSEQ multiplex PCR, the TCRdb table keeps only in-frame clones and is missing some. The profile covers thousands of clones, with approximately 71% appearing a single time and more than 13% taken by the ten largest. Sequencing was performed on lung tumor tissue. Receptors were obtained from a human donor with non-small cell lung cancer.

This chain joins TRBV5-6 and TRBJ2-1; TRBD1 is a possible D gene (5 bases). Germline-derived CDR1 and CDR2 are SGHDT and YYEEEE. Trimming pared 1 base from V and 4 bases from J, leaving 6 bases between. The CDR3 sequence is 13 residues long. CDR3: CASSLRGYNEQFF. The CDR3 nucleotides are TGTGCCAGCAGCTTGAGGGGATACAATGAGCAGTTCTTC.

The CDR3 spells CSATPVVQYF. CDR3 nucleotides: TGCAGCGCTACACCTGTGGTGCAGTATTTT. The gene calls are TRBV29-1 and TRBJ2-3, with unresolved D. Trimming removed 7 bases at V and 11 bases at J, with 13 bases between. CDR1 is SQVTM and CDR2 is ANQGSEA in the germline V gene. This CDR3 spans 10 amino acids.

V and J are TRBV5-4 and TRBJ1-5, with TRBD1 matching 8 bases. Trimming removed 0 bases from V and 9 bases from J; junction bases left unmatched: 8. Germline CDR1 and CDR2: SGHNT and YYREEE (reference sequence). The CDR3 length is 15 residues. DNA for the CDR3: TGTGCCAGCAGCTTGGGCAGGGGGCTGGAGGGGCCCCAGCATTTT. It yields the protein CASSLGRGLEGPQHF.

This chain links TRBV29-1 with TRBJ2-1; D remains ambiguous. CDR1 is SQVTM and CDR2 is ANQGSEA in the germline V gene. V was clipped by 5 bases and J by 1 base, with 9 bases between them. This CDR3 spans 13 amino acids. The CDR3 sequence: CSVLTHSYNEQFF. In DNA form, the CDR3 reads TGCAGCGTTTTGACCCATTCCTACAATGAGCAGTTCTTC.

This rearrangement joins TRBV7-3 to TRBJ2-1; 9 bases line up with TRBD2. The CDR3 has 15 amino acids. V was pared by 2 bases and J by 4 bases, with 3 bases of the junction left unmatched. Germline CDR1 SGHTA, CDR2 FQGTGA. The CDR3 DNA sequence: TGTGCCAGCAGCTTAGCGGGGGGGCCTTACAATGAGCAGTTCTTC. This sequence encodes CASSLAGGPYNEQFF.

This clone was found a few times. The chain is built from TRBV4-1 and TRBJ1-6, with TRBD1 matching over 8 bases. Germline assignment: CDR1 MGHRA and CDR2 YSYEKL. The CDR3 sequence is 16 residues long. Unmatched junction bases numbered 8, after V lost 0 bases and J lost 10 bases. The CDR3 protein is CASSQERTGLASPLHF. The CDR3 DNA follows: TGCGCCAGCAGCCAAGAGAGGACAGGGCTTGCCTCACCCCTCCACTTT.

The genes are TRBV5-6 and TRBJ2-1; 7 nucleotides agree with TRBD1. The CDR3 is 12 amino acids. Germline-derived CDR1 and CDR2 are SGHDT and YYEEEE. Trimming removed 2 bases from V and 10 bases from J; junction bases left unmatched: 3. The CDR3 DNA reads TGTGCCAGCAGCTTCCGACAGGGCGAGCAGTTCTTC. Its translation is CASSFRQGEQFF. The variable domain in full, completed from reference TRBV5-6 and TRBJ2-1, reads DAGVTQSPTHLIKTRGQQVTLRCSPKSGHDTVSWYQQALGQGPQFIFQYYEEEERQRGNFPDRFSGHQFPNYSSELNVNALLLGDSALYLCASSFRQGEQFFGPGTRLTVL.

The chain combines TRBV5-5 with TRBJ2-6; D gene uncertain. Germline V gene data show CDR1 as SGHKS and CDR2 as YYEKEE (reference sequence). Trimming cost V 0 bases and J 0 bases, with 4 bases left between them. The CDR3 covers 15 residues. The DNA for the CDR3 is TGTGCCAGCAGCTTGGTCAGCTCTGGGGCCAACGTCCTGACTTTC. It codes for CASSLVSSGANVLTF.

The chain employs TRBV18 and TRBJ2-3; tentatively, D is TRBD1 or TRBD2 (5 bases each). Germline lookup yields CDR1 KGHSH and CDR2 LQKENI. Trimming took off 6 bases at V and 4 bases at J, with 11 bases between the two ends. The CDR3 has 13 amino acids. The CDR3 is CASSPRGPDTQYF. For the CDR3, the DNA is TGTGCCAGCTCCCCCCGGGGCCCAGATACGCAGTATTTT.

V gene TRBV5-1 combines with J gene TRBJ1-2; a possible D gene is TRBD1 (6 bases). The length of the CDR3 is 14 residues. The germline V gene encodes CDR1 SGHRS and CDR2 YFSETQ. The ends were cut back, 3 bases at V and 3 bases at J, with 12 bases in the middle. CDR3 sequence: CASSSDQGYYGYTF. The CDR3 region has the DNA TGCGCCAGCAGCTCTGACCAGGGGTACTATGGCTACACCTTC.

The chain uses TRBV19 and TRBJ1-5; D is possibly TRBD1 (6 bases). The V and J ends lost 5 bases and 0 bases respectively, with 23 bases between them. This CDR3 is 19 amino acids long. CDR1 is LNHDA, CDR2 SQIVND, per germline (reference sequence). This CDR3 reads CASSFPPGQVDYSNQPQHF. The CDR3 DNA reads TGTGCCAGTAGTTTTCCCCCGGGACAAGTAGATTATAGCAATCAGCCCCAGCATTTT.

The chain joins TRBV28 to TRBJ2-1; 14 positions match TRBD2. Germline trimming cut 7 bases from V and 5 bases from J; bases unmatched to any gene: 4. CDR3 length: 15 residues. CDR1 and CDR2 from the germline V gene are MDHEN and SYDVKM. This CDR3 reads CASNRLAGGHNEQFF. CDR3 DNA sequence: TGTGCCAGCAACCGACTAGCGGGGGGGCACAATGAGCAGTTCTTC.

This chain joins TRBV28 and TRBJ1-2; D not certain. V shed 2 bases and J shed 8 bases, with 15 bases lying between them. This CDR3 is 14 amino acids long. Germline V gene sequence: CDR1 MDHEN, CDR2 SYDVKM. The CDR3 region has the DNA TGTGCCAGCAGTTTAGGAGTGGGGATATGGGGCTACACCTTC. This sequence encodes CASSLGVGIWGYTF.

The V call is TRBV2, the J call TRBJ2-7; D remains unclear. Per germline, CDR1 SNHLY and CDR2 FYNNEI. V was shortened by 3 bases and J by 7 bases, with 13 bases between the two germline ends. The CDR3 is 13 residues long. The CDR3, as DNA: TGTGCCAGCAGTGACGGACCATTCGGGGAGCAGTACTTC. Translated, it gives CASSDGPFGEQYF.

This clone appeared a few times. This CDR3 is also generated by other DNA sequences in the sample. The chain joins TRBV9 to TRBJ1-1, with a tentative D call TRBD1 (5 bases). V shed 1 base and J shed 8 bases, with 12 bases lying between them. This CDR3 has 13 residues. CDR1 is SGDLS, CDR2 YYNGEE, per germline. The CDR3 spells CASSVITGTEAFF. CDR3 DNA: TGTGCCAGCAGCGTAATAACCGGGACGGAAGCTTTCTTT.

This clone is large. The chain recombines TRBV7-2 with TRBJ2-5, with TRBD2 identical over 10 bases. This CDR3 region has 15 residues. Germline V gene lookup returns CDR1 SGHTA and CDR2 FQGNSA. Trimming at V came to 7 bases and at J to 5 bases, leaving 10 bases not matched to a gene. The CDR3 loop is CASISGTSGTETQYF. In DNA, the CDR3 is TGTGCCAGCATCTCAGGAACTAGCGGGACGGAGACCCAGTACTTC.

Details on this clone: One end of the junction is discordant with germline, which a read error may explain. CDR3 sequence reads: CASSYYRGPYEQYF. CDR3 nucleotides: TGTGCCAGCAGTTACTACCGGGGCCCTTACGAGCAGTACTTC. The chain combines TRBV10-3 with TRBJ2-7; D is possibly TRBD1 or TRBD2 (5 bases each). This CDR3 has 14 amino acids. Germline CDR1 reads ENHRY; CDR2 reads SYGVKD.

This clone has only a few counts. This chain links TRBV4-3 with TRBJ2-1; 10 bases match TRBD1. CDR1 and CDR2 (germline): LGHNA, YSLEER. CDR3 length: 15 amino acids. After removal of 3 bases from V and 7 bases from J, the junction contained 6 bases not matched to a gene. Here the CDR3 reads CASSHLRQGANEQFF. CDR3 bases: TGCGCCAGCAGCCACCTTAGACAGGGGGCAAATGAGCAGTTCTTC.

This clone came up a few times. The chain couples TRBV7-2 to TRBJ1-1; D is unclear. The CDR3 extends over 12 amino acids. The V gene lost 5 bases and the J gene lost 4 bases, with 8 bases spanning the gap. Germline V lookup: CDR1 SGHTA, CDR2 FQGNSA. The CDR3 protein is CASSPRITEAFF. CDR3 DNA: TGTGCCAGCAGCCCAAGGATCACTGAAGCTTTCTTT.

In the case of this clone: At one of its ends the junction is not consistent with the germline gene, which may arise from a read error. The sample carries other DNA sequences with the same CDR3. The chain recombines TRBV6-6 with TRBJ2-5; 8 nucleotides line up with TRBD1. Germline V gene data show CDR1 as MNHNY and CDR2 as SVGAGI (reference sequence). This CDR3 spans 16 amino acids. CDR3 residues: CASSYSHTTGEETQYF. The CDR3 nucleotides are TGTGCCAGCAGTTACTCCCACACGACAGGGGAGGAGACCCAATACTTC.

The chain combines TRBV18 with TRBJ2-3, with TRBD1 identical over 9 bases. The CDR3 is made up of 17 amino acids. Per the germline V gene, CDR1 is KGHSH and CDR2 is LQKENI. The V and J ends lost 4 bases and 2 bases, in that order; junction bases with no gene match: 10. The chain's CDR3 is CASSRFKTGGTTDTQYF. CDR3 bases: TGTGCCAGCTCACGCTTCAAGACAGGGGGGACCACAGATACGCAGTATTTT.

CDR3 DNA: TGTGCCAGCAGTTTTATGGGGGGGGATGAAAAACTGTTTTTT. Its protein product is CASSFMGGDEKLFF. The chain links TRBV28 to TRBJ1-4, with D possibly matching TRBD1 (5 bases). CDR3 length: 14 amino acids. V lost 3 bases, J lost 6 bases, and 11 bases lay in between. Germline V gene lookup returns CDR1 MDHEN and CDR2 SYDVKM.